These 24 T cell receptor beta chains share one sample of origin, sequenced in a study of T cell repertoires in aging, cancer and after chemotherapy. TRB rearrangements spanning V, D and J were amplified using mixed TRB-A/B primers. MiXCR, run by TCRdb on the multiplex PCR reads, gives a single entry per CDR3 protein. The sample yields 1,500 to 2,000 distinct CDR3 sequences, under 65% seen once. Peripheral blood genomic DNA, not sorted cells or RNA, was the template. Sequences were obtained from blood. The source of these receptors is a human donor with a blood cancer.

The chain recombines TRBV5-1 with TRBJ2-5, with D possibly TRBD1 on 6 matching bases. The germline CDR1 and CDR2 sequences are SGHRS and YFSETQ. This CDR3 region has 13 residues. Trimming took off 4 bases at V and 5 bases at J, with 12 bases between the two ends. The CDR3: CASSPQGWETQYF. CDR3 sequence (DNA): TGCGCCAGCAGCCCACAGGGATGGGAGACCCAGTACTTC. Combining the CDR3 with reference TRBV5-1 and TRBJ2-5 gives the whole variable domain KAGVTQTPRYLIKTRGQQVTLSCSPISGHRSVSWYQQTPGQGLQFLFEYFSETQRNKGNFPGRFSGRQFSNSRSEMNVSTLELGDSALYLCASSPQGWETQYFGPGTRLLVL.

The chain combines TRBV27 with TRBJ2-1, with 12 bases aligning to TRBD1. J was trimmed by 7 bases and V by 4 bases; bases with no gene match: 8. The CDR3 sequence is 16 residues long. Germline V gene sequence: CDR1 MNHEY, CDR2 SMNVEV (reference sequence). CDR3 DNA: TGTGCCAGCAGTTCAAGGGGACAGGGGGCGCTTAATGAGCAGTTCTTC. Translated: CASSSRGQGALNEQFF.

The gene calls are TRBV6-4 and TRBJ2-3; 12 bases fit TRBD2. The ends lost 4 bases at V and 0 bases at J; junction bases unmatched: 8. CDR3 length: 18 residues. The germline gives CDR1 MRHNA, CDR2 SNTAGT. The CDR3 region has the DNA TGTGCCAGCAGTGTCGGCTTAGGGACTAGCGGGAGCACAGATACGCAGTATTTT. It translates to CASSVGLGTSGSTDTQYF.

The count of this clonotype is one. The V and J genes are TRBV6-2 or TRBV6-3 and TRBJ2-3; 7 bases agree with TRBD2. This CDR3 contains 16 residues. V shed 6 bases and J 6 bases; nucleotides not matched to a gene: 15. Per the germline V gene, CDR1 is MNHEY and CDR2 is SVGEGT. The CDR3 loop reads CASSPTSPGAGDTQYF. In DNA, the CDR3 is TGTGCCAGCAGCCCTACTAGCCCCGGAGCGGGGGATACGCAGTATTTT.

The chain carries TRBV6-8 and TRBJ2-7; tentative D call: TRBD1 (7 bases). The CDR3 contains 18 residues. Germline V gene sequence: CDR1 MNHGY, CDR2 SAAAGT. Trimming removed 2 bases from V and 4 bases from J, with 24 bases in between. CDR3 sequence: CASSYPHKWAGGLYEQYF. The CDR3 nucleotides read TGTGCCAGCAGTTACCCTCATAAATGGGCAGGGGGGCTTTACGAGCAGTACTTC.

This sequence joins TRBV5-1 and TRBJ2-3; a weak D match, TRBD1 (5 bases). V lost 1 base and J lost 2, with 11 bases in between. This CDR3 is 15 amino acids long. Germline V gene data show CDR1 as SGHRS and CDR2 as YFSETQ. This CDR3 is CASSLSATVTDTQYF. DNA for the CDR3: TGCGCCAGCAGCTTGAGTGCGACAGTCACAGATACGCAGTATTTT.

CDR3 in DNA: TGTGCCAGCAGTACGGGACGGGGCGGCTACACCTTC. Translation: CASSTGRGGYTF. The V call is TRBV6-5, the J call TRBJ1-2, with a possible D match to TRBD1 (5 bases). Germline CDR1 and CDR2: MNHEY and SVGAGI. This CDR3 has 12 amino acids. V lost 5 bases to trimming and J lost 8 bases, with 12 bases between them.

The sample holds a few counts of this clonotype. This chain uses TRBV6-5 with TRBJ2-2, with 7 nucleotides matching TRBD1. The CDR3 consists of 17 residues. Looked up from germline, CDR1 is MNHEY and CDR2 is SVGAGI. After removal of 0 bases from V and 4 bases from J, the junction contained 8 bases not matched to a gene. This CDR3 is CASSYSNRGAGTGELFF. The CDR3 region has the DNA TGTGCCAGCAGTTACTCCAACAGGGGAGCAGGCACCGGGGAGCTGTTTTTT.

The CDR3 sequence: CASSLLFDNEQFF. The CDR3 DNA reads TGTGCCAGCAGCCTCCTATTTGACAATGAGCAGTTCTTC. The chain recombines TRBV7-3 with TRBJ2-1; D gene uncertain. The CDR3 contains 13 residues. Trimming took 5 bases from V and 5 from J, leaving 10 bases between them. Per the germline V gene, CDR1 is SGHTA and CDR2 is FQGTGA.

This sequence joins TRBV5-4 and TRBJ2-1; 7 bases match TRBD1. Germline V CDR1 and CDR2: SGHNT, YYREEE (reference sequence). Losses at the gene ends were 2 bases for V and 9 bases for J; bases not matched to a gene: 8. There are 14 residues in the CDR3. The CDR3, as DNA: TGTGCCAGCAGCTTTTCACAGGGGACAGTTGAGCAGTTCTTC. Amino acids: CASSFSQGTVEQFF.

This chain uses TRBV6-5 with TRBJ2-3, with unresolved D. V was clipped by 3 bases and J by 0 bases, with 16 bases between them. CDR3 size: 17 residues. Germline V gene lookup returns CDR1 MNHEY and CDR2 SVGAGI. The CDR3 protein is CASSYSMTRASTDTQYF. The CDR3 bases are TGTGCCAGCAGTTATTCAATGACCCGGGCCAGCACAGATACGCAGTATTTT.

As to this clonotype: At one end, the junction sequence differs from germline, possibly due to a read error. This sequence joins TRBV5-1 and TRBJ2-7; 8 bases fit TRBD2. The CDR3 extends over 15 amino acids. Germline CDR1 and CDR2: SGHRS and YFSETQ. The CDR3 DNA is TGTGCCAGAAGCCCGGCGGGGGGTTGGAGCTACGAGCAGTACTTC. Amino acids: CARSPAGGWSYEQYF.

The CDR3 spells CASRDPWGYGYTF. The CDR3 bases are TGTGCCAGCCGAGACCCCTGGGGCTATGGCTACACCTTC. This chain uses TRBV19 with TRBJ1-2; no clear D gene. The CDR3 spans 13 residues. V lost 9 bases and J lost 4, with 15 bases in between. Germline V lookup: CDR1 LNHDA, CDR2 SQIVND (reference sequence).

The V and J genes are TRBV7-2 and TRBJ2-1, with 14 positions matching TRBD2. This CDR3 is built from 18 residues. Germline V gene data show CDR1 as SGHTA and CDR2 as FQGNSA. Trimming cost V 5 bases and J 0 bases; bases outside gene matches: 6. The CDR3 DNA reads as TGTGCCAGCAGCCGCCGACTAGCGGGAGGGAGCTCCTACAATGAGCAGTTCTTC. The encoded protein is CASSRRLAGGSSYNEQFF.

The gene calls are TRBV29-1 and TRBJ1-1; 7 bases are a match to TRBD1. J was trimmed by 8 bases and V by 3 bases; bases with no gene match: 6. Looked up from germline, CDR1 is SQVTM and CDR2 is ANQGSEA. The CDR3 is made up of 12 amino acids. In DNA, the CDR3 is TGCAGCGTTGACGACAGGGCGGCCGAAGCTTTCTTT. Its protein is CSVDDRAAEAFF. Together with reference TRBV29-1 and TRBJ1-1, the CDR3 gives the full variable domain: SAVISQKPSRDICQRGTSLTIQCQVDSQVTMMFWYRQQPGQSLTLIATANQGSEATYESGFVIDKFPISRPNLTFSTLTVSNMSPEDSSIYLCSVDDRAAEAFFGQGTRLTVV.

DNA of the CDR3: TGTGCCAGCAGCTTAGCGCAAGGGGGAGGGCCTAGAAATGAGCAGTTCTTC. Translation: CASSLAQGGGPRNEQFF. This chain connects TRBV7-2 to TRBJ2-1; tentative D call: TRBD2 (7 bases). The CDR3 sequence is 17 residues long. V lost 0 bases and J 7 bases, leaving 19 bases between the germline ends. Per germline, CDR1 SGHTA and CDR2 FQGNSA. Full variable domain (missing parts from reference TRBV7-2 and TRBJ2-1): GAGVSQSPSNKVTEKGKDVELRCDPISGHTALYWYRQSLGQGLEFLIYFQGNSAPDKSGLPSDRFSAERTGGSVSTLTIQRTQQEDSAVYLCASSLAQGGGPRNEQFFGPGTRLTVL.

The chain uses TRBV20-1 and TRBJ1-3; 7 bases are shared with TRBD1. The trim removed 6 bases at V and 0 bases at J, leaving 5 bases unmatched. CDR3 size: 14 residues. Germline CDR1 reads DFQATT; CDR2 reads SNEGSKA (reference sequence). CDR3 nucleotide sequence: TGCAGTGCGCAGACAGGGCTCTCTGGAAACACCATATATTTT. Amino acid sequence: CSAQTGLSGNTIYF.

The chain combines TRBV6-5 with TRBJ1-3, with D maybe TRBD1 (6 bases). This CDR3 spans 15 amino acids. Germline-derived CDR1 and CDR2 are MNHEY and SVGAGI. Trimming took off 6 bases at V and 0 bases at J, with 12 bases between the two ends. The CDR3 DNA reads TGTGCCAGCAGGGGCGACAGGAGCTCTGGAAACACCATATATTTT. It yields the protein CASRGDRSSGNTIYF.

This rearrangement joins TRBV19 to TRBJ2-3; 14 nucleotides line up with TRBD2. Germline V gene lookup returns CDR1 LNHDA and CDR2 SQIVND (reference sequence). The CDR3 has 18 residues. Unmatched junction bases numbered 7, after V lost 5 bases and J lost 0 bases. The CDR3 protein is CASSFGLAGGISTDTQYF. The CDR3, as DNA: TGTGCCAGTAGTTTTGGACTAGCGGGAGGAATTAGCACAGATACGCAGTATTTT.

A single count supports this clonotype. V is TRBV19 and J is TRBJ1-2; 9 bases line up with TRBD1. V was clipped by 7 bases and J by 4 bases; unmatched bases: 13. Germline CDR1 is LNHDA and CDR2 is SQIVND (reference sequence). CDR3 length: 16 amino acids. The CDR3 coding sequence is TGTGCCAGTAACCGCTTACAGGGGGCGATTGGCTATGGCTACACCTTC. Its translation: CASNRLQGAIGYGYTF. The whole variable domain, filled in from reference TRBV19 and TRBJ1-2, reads DGGITQSPKYLFRKEGQNVTLSCEQNLNHDAMYWYRQDPGQGLRLIYYSQIVNDFQKGDIAEGYSVSREKKESFPLTVTSAQKNPTAFYLCASNRLQGAIGYGYTFGSGTRLTVV.

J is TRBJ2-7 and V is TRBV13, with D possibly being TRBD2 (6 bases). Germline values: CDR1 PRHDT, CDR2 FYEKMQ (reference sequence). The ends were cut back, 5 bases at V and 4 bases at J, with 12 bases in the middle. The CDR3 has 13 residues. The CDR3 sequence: CASSRPGVYEQYF. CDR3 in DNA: TGTGCCAGCAGCCGGCCGGGGGTGTACGAGCAGTACTTC.

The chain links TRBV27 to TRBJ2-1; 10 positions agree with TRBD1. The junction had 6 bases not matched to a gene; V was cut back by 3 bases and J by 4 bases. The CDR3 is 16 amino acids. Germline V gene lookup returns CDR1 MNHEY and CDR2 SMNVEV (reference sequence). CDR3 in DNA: TGTGCCAGCAGTTTGATGACAGGGGGCATGTACAATGAGCAGTTCTTC. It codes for CASSLMTGGMYNEQFF.

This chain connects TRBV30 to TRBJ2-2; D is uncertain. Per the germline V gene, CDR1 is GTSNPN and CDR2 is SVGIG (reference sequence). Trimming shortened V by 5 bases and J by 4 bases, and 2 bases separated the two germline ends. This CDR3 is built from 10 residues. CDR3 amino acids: CAWGTGELFF. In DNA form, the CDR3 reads TGTGCCTGGGGCACCGGGGAGCTGTTTTTT.

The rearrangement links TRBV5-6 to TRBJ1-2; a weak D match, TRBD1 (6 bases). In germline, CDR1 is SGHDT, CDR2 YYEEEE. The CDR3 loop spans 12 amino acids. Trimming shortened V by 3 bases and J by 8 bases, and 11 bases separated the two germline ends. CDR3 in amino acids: CASSSGARGYTF. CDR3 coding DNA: TGTGCCAGCAGCTCGGGGGCTCGCGGCTACACCTTC.